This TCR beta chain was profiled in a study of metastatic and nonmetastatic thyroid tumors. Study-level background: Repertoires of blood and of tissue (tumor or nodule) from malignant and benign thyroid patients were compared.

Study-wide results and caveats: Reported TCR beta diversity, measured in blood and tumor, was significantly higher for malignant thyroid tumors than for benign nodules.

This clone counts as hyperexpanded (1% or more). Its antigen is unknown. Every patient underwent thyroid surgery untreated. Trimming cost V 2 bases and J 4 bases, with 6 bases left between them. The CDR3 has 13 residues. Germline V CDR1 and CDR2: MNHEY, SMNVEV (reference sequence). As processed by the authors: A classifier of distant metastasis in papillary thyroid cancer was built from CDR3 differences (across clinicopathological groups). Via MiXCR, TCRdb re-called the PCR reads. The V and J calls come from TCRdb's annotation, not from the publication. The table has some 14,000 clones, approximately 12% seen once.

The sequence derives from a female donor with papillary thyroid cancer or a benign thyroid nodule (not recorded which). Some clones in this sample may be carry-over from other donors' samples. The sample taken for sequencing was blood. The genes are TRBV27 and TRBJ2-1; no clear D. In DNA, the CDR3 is TGTGCCAGCAGTTTAGTGGAGTACAATGAGCAGTTCTTC. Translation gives CASSLVEYNEQFF.